The source of this TCR beta chain is a study of blood T cell repertoires in COVID-19. As for the study in general: The United States, Italy and Spain supplied acute and convalescent COVID-19 samples. PBMCs, B-cell-depleted T cells, or T cells provided the cDNA or gDNA that made up the material.

Germline values: CDR1 SGHTA, CDR2 FQGTGA. Trimming pared 7 bases from V and 0 bases from J, leaving 9 bases between. This CDR3 region has 14 residues. Original processing notes: Using reference gene primer amplification, nucleated cell counts were estimated. Repertoires were generated with immunoSEQ multiplex PCR, while TCRdb's copy carries only in-frame clones and drops some. V and J calls and clone size are copied from that table; D and trimming were computed from the DNA. The table records some 130,000 clones, roughly nine tenths of them present only once. It was during active infection that Seattle patients were enrolled and then longitudinally followed.

The receptor was derived from a man in his 60s with COVID-19, enrolled during active disease. This rearrangement joins TRBV7-3 to TRBJ2-2; TRBD2 is a possible D gene (5 bases). The sequencing sample was made of peripheral blood. CDR3 DNA: TGTGCCAGCAAGAGCGGATCGAACACCGGGGAGCTGTTTTTT. It encodes CASKSGSNTGELFF.